The 19 T cell receptor beta chains below all came from one sample that was sequenced in a study of cytomegalovirus exposure and HLA in healthy donors. PCR involved 60 Vbeta and 13 Jbeta primers. Profiled with immunoSEQ multiplex PCR; TCRdb holds only in-frame clones, not every one. Of about 85,000 clones in the sample, 80% were seen once. Sequencing was performed on PBMCs. These receptors all come from a man in his fifties in good health and CMV-seropositive.

This rearrangement joins TRBV30 to TRBJ2-7, with no clear D. The CDR3 contains 11 residues. Trimming pared 0 bases from V and 4 bases from J, leaving 4 bases between. Germline V gene data show CDR1 as GTSNPN and CDR2 as SVGIG (reference sequence). This chain's CDR3 is CAWSVRYEQYF. CDR3 DNA sequence: TGTGCCTGGAGTGTACGGTACGAGCAGTACTTC.

This sequence joins TRBV5-4 and TRBJ1-3; 9 positions agree with TRBD1. Losses at the gene ends were 3 bases for V and 9 bases for J; bases not matched to a gene: 7. Germline V gene data show CDR1 as SGHNT and CDR2 as YYREEE (reference sequence). This CDR3 spans 14 amino acids. CDR3 bases: TGTGCCAGCAGCTCGGACAGGGGAATCACCACCATATATTTT. Protein sequence: CASSSDRGITTIYF.

This clone was counted only a few times. The chain has TRBV7-2 and TRBJ1-2; D gene unclear. Germline lookup yields CDR1 SGHTA and CDR2 FQGNSA. V lost 1 base and J 6 bases, leaving 12 bases between the germline ends. The CDR3 has 14 residues. CDR3 residues: CASSLGPNGDGYTF. The DNA of the CDR3 is TGTGCCAGCAGCTTAGGCCCCAACGGTGATGGCTACACCTTC. Using reference TRBV7-2 and TRBJ1-2 for the parts outside the CDR3, the full variable domain is GAGVSQSPSNKVTEKGKDVELRCDPISGHTALYWYRQSLGQGLEFLIYFQGNSAPDKSGLPSDRFSAERTGGSVSTLTIQRTQQEDSAVYLCASSLGPNGDGYTFGSGTRLTVV.

The chain couples TRBV10-3 to TRBJ2-2; tentative D call: TRBD2 (5 bases). Trimming removed 6 bases at V and 6 bases at J, with 14 bases between. This CDR3 region has 14 residues. CDR1 is ENHRY and CDR2 is SYGVKD in the germline V gene. CDR3 amino acids: CAIRDSFKAGELFF. The CDR3 DNA reads as TGTGCCATCAGGGACTCCTTTAAAGCCGGGGAGCTGTTTTTT.

The chain couples TRBV10-2 to TRBJ2-1, with a possible D match to TRBD2 (6 bases). This CDR3 has 11 amino acids. Between the trimmed V and J ends, which lost 6 bases and 10 bases, there was a span of 10 bases. Germline CDR1 is WSHSY and CDR2 is SAAADI. Here the CDR3 reads CASSRESEQFF. CDR3 nucleotides: TGCGCCAGCAGCCGGGAGTCCGAGCAGTTCTTC.

The V gene is TRBV14, the J gene TRBJ2-1; D not resolved. V was cut by 6 bases and J by 7 bases, with 19 bases left in between. CDR1 is SGHDN, CDR2 FVKESK, per germline. The CDR3 consists of 15 residues. As DNA, the CDR3 is TGTGCCAGCAGTATGGAAGCGACGAGGCGTAATGAGCAGTTCTTC. Its protein product is CASSMEATRRNEQFF.

This clone occurred once. The identical CDR3 is also encoded by other nucleotide sequences in the sample. The chain combines TRBV5-1 with TRBJ1-3; perhaps TRBD1 as D (5 bases). The ends were cut back, 1 base at V and 4 bases at J, with 9 bases in the middle. Per germline, CDR1 SGHRS and CDR2 YFSETQ. The CDR3 contains 14 residues. This CDR3 reads CASSLQGSGNTIYF. The CDR3 DNA reads TGCGCCAGCAGCTTGCAGGGATCCGGAAACACCATATATTTT.

The chain couples TRBV19 to TRBJ2-7; possibly TRBD1 for D (5 bases). CDR3 length equals 14 residues. Trimming left V 2 bases short and J 5 bases short, with 13 bases between. Looked up from germline, CDR1 is LNHDA and CDR2 is SQIVND (reference sequence). CDR3 sequence: CASSINGATDEQYF. In DNA form, the CDR3 reads TGTGCCAGTAGTATAAATGGGGCAACCGACGAGCAGTACTTC.

This CDR3 reads CASSVTGSRAGYTF. Written as DNA, the CDR3 is TGTGCCAGTAGCGTAACAGGTTCCCGTGCTGGCTACACCTTC. The genes are TRBV19 and TRBJ1-2, with TRBD1 as a possible D gene (5 bases). Germline loops: CDR1 LNHDA, CDR2 SQIVND (reference sequence). Trimming pared 6 bases from V and 7 bases from J, leaving 18 bases between. This CDR3 contains 14 residues. Combining the CDR3 with reference TRBV19 and TRBJ1-2 gives the whole variable domain DGGITQSPKYLFRKEGQNVTLSCEQNLNHDAMYWYRQDPGQGLRLIYYSQIVNDFQKGDIAEGYSVSREKKESFPLTVTSAQKNPTAFYLCASSVTGSRAGYTFGSGTRLTVV.

The rearrangement links TRBV10-1 to TRBJ1-2; 9 bases line up with TRBD1. The CDR3 has 13 residues. CDR1 WNHNN and CDR2 SYGVQD come from the germline V gene (reference sequence). V gave up 9 bases and J gave up 4 bases; unmatched junction bases: 6. CDR3 protein: CARKQGAVYGYTF. DNA of the CDR3: TGCGCCAGGAAACAGGGGGCGGTCTATGGCTACACCTTC.

The rearrangement links TRBV7-9 to TRBJ2-2; TRBD1 might be the D (6 bases). V lost 7 bases and J 5 bases, leaving 11 bases between the germline ends. This CDR3 spans 13 amino acids. CDR1 SEHNR and CDR2 FQNEAQ come from the germline V gene (reference sequence). This CDR3 is CASTPGQTGELFF. Written as DNA, the CDR3 is TGTGCCAGCACCCCAGGACAGACCGGGGAGCTGTTTTTT. Supplemented by reference TRBV7-9 and TRBJ2-2, the full variable domain reads DTGVSQNPRHKITKRGQNVTFRCDPISEHNRLYWYRQTLGQGPEFLTYFQNEAQLEKSRLLSDRFSAERPKGSFSTLEIQRTEQGDSAMYLCASTPGQTGELFFGEGSRLTVL.

The chain recombines TRBV7-2 with TRBJ2-3, with 8 bases fitting TRBD1. V dropped 3 bases and J dropped 2; count of bases not matched to a gene: 1. The length of the CDR3 is 14 residues. CDR1 is SGHTA and CDR2 is FQGNSA in the germline V gene. The CDR3 coding sequence is TGTGCCAGCAGCTTGGGACAGGTCACAGATACGCAGTATTTT. Encoded protein: CASSLGQVTDTQYF.

The chain joins TRBV6-5 to TRBJ1-2, with D uncertain. The CDR3 spans 14 residues. Germline CDR1 and CDR2: MNHEY and SVGAGI. V was cut by 6 bases and J by 7 bases, with 18 bases left in between. The CDR3 DNA reads TGTGCCAGCAGCCCCCCGGGAGGGTACGGTGGCTACACCTTC. This translates into CASSPPGGYGGYTF.

This chain joins TRBV11-2 and TRBJ2-1; 7 positions match TRBD2. This CDR3 has 16 residues. V was clipped by 5 bases and J by 7 bases; unmatched bases: 14. Per the germline V gene, CDR1 is SGHAT and CDR2 is FQNNGV. The CDR3 region is CASSPPSAGVGNEQFF. The CDR3 DNA follows: TGTGCCAGCAGCCCCCCTTCGGCGGGAGTAGGTAATGAGCAGTTCTTC.

The genes are TRBV5-1 and TRBJ2-1; D gene ambiguous. This CDR3 has 13 amino acids. V lost 7 bases, J lost 0 bases, and 8 bases lay in between. Germline V lookup: CDR1 SGHRS, CDR2 YFSETQ. This CDR3 reads CASRENSYNEQFF. The CDR3 DNA sequence: TGCGCCAGCCGCGAGAACTCCTACAATGAGCAGTTCTTC.

This clone was seen more than once but under ten times. A far larger clone lies a single base away; this is likely a read error. The V gene is TRBV7-9, the J gene TRBJ2-3, with 8 bases that match TRBD2. The CDR3 loop spans 15 amino acids. Germline CDR1 SEHNR, CDR2 FQNEAQ (reference sequence). This CDR3 reads CSSSLDSGGTDTQYF. CDR3 coding DNA: TGTTCCAGCAGCTTAGATAGCGGGGGCACAGATACGCAGTATTTT.

This clone turned up a few times. CDR3 sequence: CASSPSGGYDEQYF. In DNA, the CDR3 is TGTGCCAGCAGCCCCTCGGGGGGTTACGACGAGCAGTACTTC. The chain uses TRBV7-9 and TRBJ2-7; 7 bases line up with TRBD2. V lost 5 bases and J lost 5; bases outside the gene matches: 9. Germline CDR1 SEHNR, CDR2 FQNEAQ (reference sequence). This CDR3 spans 14 amino acids. The whole variable domain, filled in from reference TRBV7-9 and TRBJ2-7, reads DTGVSQNPRHKITKRGQNVTFRCDPISEHNRLYWYRQTLGQGPEFLTYFQNEAQLEKSRLLSDRFSAERPKGSFSTLEIQRTEQGDSAMYLCASSPSGGYDEQYFGPGTRLTVT.

Regarding this clone: A far larger clone differs by one base, so this is likely a read error. Other nucleotide sequences in the sample specify the same CDR3. V gene TRBV5-4 combines with J gene TRBJ2-1; D possibly corresponds to TRBD2 (7 bases). Trimming took off 3 bases at V and 6 bases at J, with 19 bases between the two ends. CDR1 and CDR2 from the germline V gene are SGHNT and YYREEE (reference sequence). This CDR3 has 16 residues. Here the CDR3 reads CASSSGRGLAVNEQFF. The CDR3 DNA follows: TGTGCCAGCAGCTCGGGGCGGGGGCTAGCGGTCAATGAGCAGTTCTTC. The full variable domain, rest sourced from reference TRBV5-4 and TRBJ2-1, is ETGVTQSPTHLIKTRGQQVTLRCSSQSGHNTVSWYQQALGQGPQFIFQYYREEENGRGNFPPRFSGLQFPNYSSELNVNALELDDSALYLCASSSGRGLAVNEQFFGPGTRLTVL.

This clone turned up a few times. The chain has TRBV30 and TRBJ1-5; perhaps TRBD1 as D (5 bases). Germline V gene data show CDR1 as GTSNPN and CDR2 as SVGIG (reference sequence). Trimming removed 0 bases at V and 5 bases at J, with 14 bases between. CDR3 length: 15 residues. The CDR3 DNA sequence: TGTGCCTGGAGTGTAGCCCTTGGGGGGGATCAGCCCCAGCATTTT. This codes for CAWSVALGGDQPQHF.